Below, 24 T cell receptor beta chains from the same sample are listed, as sequenced in a study of blood T cell repertoires in COVID-19 (dated by TCRdb to about 2020). Receptor amplification or capture employed the immunoSEQ multiplex PCR assay. The immuneACCESS repertoire file appears here via TCRdb, limited to in-frame rearrangements. These files lack a portion of the clones; in checked studies, under half of the deficit traces to unresolved V genes, and the cause of the others is not known. This sample comprises around 100,000 clones, about 89% of them detected only once. Together, the top ten hold approximately 5% of the sample. Material: peripheral blood. These receptors all come from a human donor in a cohort sampled during active COVID-19.

J is TRBJ2-5 and V is TRBV19, with 8 bases that match TRBD2. V was clipped by 5 bases and J by 7 bases; unmatched bases: 9. The CDR3 runs to 14 residues. Germline-derived CDR1 and CDR2 are LNHDA and SQIVND (reference sequence). CDR3 sequence reads: CASSSTGTSSTQYF. The CDR3 region has the DNA TGTGCCAGTAGTTCTACCGGGACTAGTTCGACCCAGTACTTC.

The chain is built from TRBV27 and TRBJ2-7, with 9 positions matching TRBD2. The CDR3 sequence is 15 residues long. CDR1 and CDR2 from the germline V gene are MNHEY and SMNVEV (reference sequence). V gave up 2 bases and J gave up 0 bases; unmatched junction bases: 2. The CDR3 DNA reads as TGTGCCAGCAGTTTAGCTAGCGGGATCTCCTACGAGCAGTACTTC. Protein product: CASSLASGISYEQYF.

The rearrangement joins TRBV10-3 to TRBJ2-7, with 8 positions matching TRBD2. The germline CDR1 and CDR2 sequences are ENHRY and SYGVKD. The CDR3 is 16 residues long. The V segment lost 0 bases and the J segment 3 bases; nucleotides outside the gene matches: 7. CDR3 coding DNA: TGTGCCATCAGTGAGTCGGAACTAGCGGTCGACTACGAGCAGTACTTC. This sequence encodes CAISESELAVDYEQYF.

This clone is a singleton in its sample. One junction end does not reproduce the germline sequence, and a read error may be involved. This chain connects TRBV20-1 to TRBJ2-7, with a tentative D call TRBD2 (6 bases). CDR3 length equals 11 residues. The germline V gene has CDR1 DFQATT and CDR2 SNEGSKA (reference sequence). The CDR3 region is CSAKHRDSLNF. CDR3 sequence (DNA): TGCAGTGCCAAACACCGGGACTCTCTGAACTTC.

V usage is TRBV7-8 and J usage is TRBJ2-1; a possible D gene is TRBD1 (6 bases). Deletions cut 5 bases from V and 3 bases from J, with 14 bases between. This CDR3 spans 15 amino acids. Germline V gene sequence: CDR1 SGHVS, CDR2 FQNEAQ. The CDR3 DNA follows: TGTGCCAGCAGCCGTTATACAGGGTTCTACAATGAGCAGTTCTTC. This codes for CASSRYTGFYNEQFF. Full variable domain (outside the CDR3, taken from reference TRBV7-8 and TRBJ2-1): GAGVSQSPRYKVAKRGQDVALRCDPISGHVSLFWYQQALGQGPEFLTYFQNEAQLDKSGLPSDRFFAERPEGSVSTLKIQRTQQEDSAVYLCASSRYTGFYNEQFFGPGTRLTVL.

This clone is a singleton in its sample. This chain uses TRBV10-2 with TRBJ2-5; 11 nucleotides align to TRBD2. CDR3 length equals 17 residues. Germline loops: CDR1 WSHSY, CDR2 SAAADI. Unmatched junction bases numbered 3, after V lost 0 bases and J lost 0 bases. In nucleotides, the CDR3 is TGCGCCAGCAGTGAGTCGAGACTAGCGGGGTACCAAGAGACCCAGTACTTC. This gives the protein CASSESRLAGYQETQYF.

The V call is TRBV7-2, the J call TRBJ2-3; 7 nucleotides match TRBD1. The CDR3 loop spans 15 amino acids. Germline V gene lookup returns CDR1 SGHTA and CDR2 FQGNSA. V lost 2 bases, J lost 3 bases, and 5 bases stayed unmatched. CDR3 nucleotides: TGTGCCAGCAGCTTATCCCGACAGGGTACAGATACGCAGTATTTT. It codes for CASSLSRQGTDTQYF.

This chain links TRBV27 with TRBJ1-1; D is uncertain. Germline assignment: CDR1 MNHEY and CDR2 SMNVEV (reference sequence). The V end lost 2 bases, the J end lost 4 bases, and 8 bases lay between the germline ends. The CDR3 covers 13 residues. The CDR3 protein is CASSLRGGTEAFF. DNA for the CDR3: TGTGCCAGCAGTTTACGCGGAGGCACTGAAGCTTTCTTT.

The rearrangement links TRBV4-1 to TRBJ1-2; no firm D call. CDR1 is MGHRA, CDR2 YSYEKL, per germline. Trimming cost V 1 base and J 4 bases, with 7 bases left between them. CDR3 length equals 13 residues. The CDR3 DNA reads as TGCGCCAGCAGCCAAGTTAGCCGCTATGGCTACACCTTC. Its protein is CASSQVSRYGYTF.

The chain carries TRBV5-8 and TRBJ2-2, with TRBD1 matching 8 bases. Trimming removed 5 bases from V and 3 bases from J; junction bases left unmatched: 9. Germline V gene lookup returns CDR1 SGHTS and CDR2 YDEGEE. This CDR3 has 16 residues. The CDR3 loop is CASSFGQGVDTGELFF. The CDR3 region has the DNA TGTGCCAGCAGTTTTGGACAGGGCGTGGACACCGGGGAGCTGTTTTTT.

In its sample, this clone was seen once. The chain joins TRBV7-6 to TRBJ2-5; the D gene is possibly TRBD2 (5 bases). This CDR3 has 14 residues. Per the germline V gene, CDR1 is SGHVS and CDR2 is FNYEAQ. The ends were cut back, 1 base at V and 5 bases at J, with 11 bases in the middle. The CDR3 DNA is TGTGCCAGCAGCTTAGAGGGAGAGTGGGAGACCCAGTACTTC. Translated, it gives CASSLEGEWETQYF. The whole variable domain, remainder taken from reference TRBV7-6 and TRBJ2-5, is GAGVSQSPRYKVTKRGQDVALRCDPISGHVSLYWYRQALGQGPEFLTYFNYEAQQDKSGLPNDRFSAERPEGSISTLTIQRTEQRDSAMYRCASSLEGEWETQYFGPGTRLLVL.

The V and J genes are TRBV29-1 and TRBJ1-4; D might be TRBD1 (5 bases). V lost 4 bases, J lost 2 bases, and 14 bases lay in between. Per the germline V gene, CDR1 is SQVTM and CDR2 is ANQGSEA. The CDR3 spans 15 residues. The DNA for the CDR3 is TGCAGCGTTGGAGGAGGGGTCATCACTAATGAAAAACTGTTTTTT. The encoded protein is CSVGGGVITNEKLFF.

Remarks on this clone: Within the sample, other DNA sequences also encode this same CDR3. The J gene is TRBJ2-3, the V gene TRBV18; 7 positions agree with TRBD2. Per the germline V gene, CDR1 is KGHSH and CDR2 is LQKENI. Losses at the gene ends were 3 bases for V and 4 bases for J; bases not matched to a gene: 1. This CDR3 has 13 residues. The CDR3 loop reads CASSPTSSDTQYF. The CDR3 DNA reads TGTGCCAGCTCACCGACTAGCTCAGATACGCAGTATTTT.

The table lists this clone with a count of one. The CDR3 sequence: CASSFGQGYGYTF. The CDR3 bases are TGTGCCAGCAGTTTCGGACAGGGCTATGGCTACACCTTC. J is TRBJ1-2 and V is TRBV28, with TRBD1 matching 8 bases. Looked up from germline, CDR1 is MDHEN and CDR2 is SYDVKM. V lost 3 bases to trimming and J lost 4 bases; unmatched junction nucleotides: 1. The CDR3 extends over 13 amino acids.

The CDR3 DNA is TGTGCCAGCAGCTTAGATTACCTAGCGGGAGACACAGATACGCAGTATTTT. It yields the protein CASSLDYLAGDTDTQYF. The chain has TRBV11-2 and TRBJ2-3; TRBD2 aligns across 10 bases. This CDR3 has 17 amino acids. Germline CDR1 SGHAT, CDR2 FQNNGV. J was trimmed by 2 bases and V by 0 bases; bases with no gene match: 5.

J is TRBJ1-2 and V is TRBV4-2; maybe TRBD1 (5 bases). V shed 4 bases and J shed 4 bases, with 19 bases lying between them. The CDR3 is made up of 16 amino acids. Germline loops: CDR1 LGHNA, CDR2 YNFKEQ. The CDR3 DNA sequence: TGTGCCAGCAGCCCATCTCTCTCCAGGGATGGCTATGGCTACACCTTC. Translated: CASSPSLSRDGYGYTF.

This clone was detected only a few times. The rearrangement links TRBV6-5 to TRBJ1-1; 9 positions agree with TRBD1. The CDR3 length is 13 residues. V lost 4 bases and J lost 10; bases outside the gene matches: 7. Germline V CDR1 and CDR2: MNHEY, SVGAGI. CDR3 bases: TGTGCCAGCAGTTCAACAGGGGGCTTGGGAGCTTTCTTT. It translates to CASSSTGGLGAFF.

This clone was recorded once. The chain carries TRBV2 and TRBJ1-2, with 7 positions matching TRBD1. Germline CDR1 reads SNHLY; CDR2 reads FYNNEI. The junction had 11 bases not matched to a gene; V was cut back by 6 bases and J by 7 bases. The CDR3 has 14 amino acids. The CDR3 here is CASSDGSGGPGYTF. CDR3 in DNA: TGTGCCAGCAGCGATGGTTCAGGGGGGCCTGGCTACACCTTC.

The chain joins TRBV12-3 or TRBV12-4 to TRBJ2-5; the match to TRBD2 covers 10 bases. This CDR3 is built from 13 residues. The junction had 2 bases not matched to a gene; V was cut back by 8 bases and J by 2 bases. The CDR3 DNA follows: TGTGCCAGCCTAGCGGGGGCTCAAGAGACCCAGTACTTC. Amino acid sequence: CASLAGAQETQYF.

The rearrangement uses TRBV11-2 and TRBJ2-2; D may be TRBD1 (6 bases). Germline V gene lookup returns CDR1 SGHAT and CDR2 FQNNGV. The CDR3 is 13 residues long. V lost 5 bases to trimming and J lost 6 bases, with 10 bases between them. CDR3: CASSLQGPGELFF. Written as DNA, the CDR3 is TGTGCCAGCAGCCTACAGGGACCCGGGGAGCTGTTTTTT.

This chain uses TRBV6-5 with TRBJ2-7; D may be TRBD2 (7 bases). The V end lost 6 bases, the J end lost 3 bases, and 15 bases lay between the germline ends. The CDR3 has 14 residues. Germline V CDR1 and CDR2: MNHEY, SVGAGI. The CDR3 is CASRKGGQRYEQYF. Written as DNA, the CDR3 is TGTGCCAGCAGGAAGGGGGGGCAGCGCTACGAGCAGTACTTC.

The chain uses TRBV28 and TRBJ1-2, with no clear D. V lost 8 bases to trimming and J lost 7 bases, with 14 bases between them. The length of the CDR3 is 12 residues. CDR1 and CDR2 (germline): MDHEN, SYDVKM. The DNA of the CDR3 is TGTGCCAGCGGAGAGGCTGGTTTTGGCTACACCTTC. Residues: CASGEAGFGYTF.

CDR3 sequence (DNA): TGTGCCAGCAGCCCACTTTCGAACACCGGGGAGCTGTTTTTT. It yields the protein CASSPLSNTGELFF. V usage is TRBV11-3 and J usage is TRBJ2-2; no clear D. Germline CDR1 is SGHNT and CDR2 is YENEEA. The CDR3 is 14 residues long. The V gene lost 5 bases and the J gene lost 0 bases, with 7 bases spanning the gap.

The rearrangement uses TRBV5-3 and TRBJ2-3; 12 positions match TRBD2. TRBV5-3 is treated as an ORF (open reading frame) with a function not yet certain. This CDR3 spans 18 amino acids. V lost 4 bases to trimming and J lost 5 bases; unmatched junction nucleotides: 14. The CDR3 loop reads CARSRSTSGSILQDTQYF. The CDR3, as DNA: TGTGCCAGAAGCCGATCGACTAGCGGGAGTATCCTCCAAGATACGCAGTATTTT.